The entry below gives a single TCR beta chain sequence along with its context. This clonotype was recorded a few times. Its antigen specificity is not known. Base qualities are missing; no much larger clone stands one base away. The library was prepared using 5' RACE. The reads were generated on an Illumina HiSeq 2500. The second PCR ran for roughly 6 to 11 cycles and used a J-beta primer mix along with a sample-barcoded 5' primer. A unique molecular identifier was introduced onto each TCR beta cDNA molecule by a template-switch 5' adaptor carrying 12 random nucleotides. At least 3 million CDR3-containing paired-end reads were obtained from each sample. All of the RNA was converted into first-strand cDNA using the Mint cDNA synthesis kit, with a TRBC-specific oligonucleotide serving as the primer. After uracil-DNA glycosylase treatment, a first 18-cycle PCR used universal primers M1SS and BC2_uni_R on all cDNA. In the original analysis: Each sample was normalized by randomly selecting 1 million high-quality reads, each carrying a distinct molecular identifier. Instead of being binned into consensus sequences, reads that shared molecular identifiers were thrown out. MiTCR, with a Q25 quality threshold and the strictest error-elimination algorithm, was used for CDR3 identification, clonotype clustering and error correction. A nonparametric unseen species model using Euler transformation provided a lower-bound estimate of total TCR beta diversity. TCRdb handled the public reads itself, with Q25 trimming in fastp and clone calling in MiXCR, and kept productive beta chains. Each record represents a unique CDR3 protein, reported with the most common genes and DNA among its rows. TCRdb assigned the V and J calls; the authors' analysis was not used. The table for this sample lists about 570,000 distinct CDR3 sequences; 27% of them were counted only once. 18% of the sample is taken by the ten largest.

The sample comes from a study of blood T cells in healthy people across ages (dated by TCRdb to 2015 to 2017). For context, the study as a whole: Template switching captured roughly one uniquely barcoded TCR beta cDNA molecule per two T cells in model experiments. Using the same blood draw, the study looked at two additional independent replicas of 1 million unique cDNA reads for two donors, one aged 18 to 30 and the other aged 80 or older. Donors were grouped into four age groups: young (average approximately 15 years), middle-aged (around 39), aged (around 62) and long-lived (approximately 81). Donors of different ages were randomly distributed across sequencing lanes to avoid experimental bias. The study measured age-related changes in TCR beta repertoire diversity using deep sequencing normalized with unique cDNA molecular identifiers.

Trimming removed 0 bases from V and 4 bases from J, leaving 18 bases between the germline ends. The germline V gene gives CDR1 as SGHNT and CDR2 as YENEEA. The CDR3 runs 17 residues from the cysteine to the phenylalanine. Kept here is only the CDR3 DNA, which spans 51 bases and is read in frame from base 1. The study at large found these results: Compared with the aged group, more naive CD4+ T cells, fewer expanded clones and increased TCR diversity were shown by the long-lived group, suggesting age selection. Because donor CMV infection status was unknown, age-related changes in expanded clonotypes were potentially confounded. There was a strong correlation between observed TCR beta diversity and the percentage of naive T cells measured by flow cytometry. As age increased, observed TCR beta diversity per million T cells dropped in a roughly linear way, and a significant reduction was already evident by age 40. Estimates of total diversity based on one million sequenced T cells were considered lower bounds and underestimates. Conclusive comparison of naive and antigen-experienced compartments was prevented by the profiling of bulk unsorted PBMCs.

Systemically healthy Caucasian individuals from Russia, about 38 in total and aged about 6 to 100 years, were included as donors. About 9.1 milliliters of peripheral blood were collected from each donor into EDTA-treated Vacutainer tubes. PBMCs were isolated by Ficoll-Paque density-gradient centrifugation, with at least 7 million obtained per sample. Trizol reagent was used to extract total RNA from the PBMCs, yielding at least 6 micrograms per sample. For every donor, flow cytometry on a PBMC aliquot measured the percentage of naive CD45RAhigh/CD27high T cells. The clonotype was recovered from a woman in her seventies in good health. Material for sequencing was blood. Recombination linked TRBV11-3 to TRBJ2-5, with a tentative D gene TRBD2 over 5 matching bases. The DNA sequence reads TGTGCCAGCAGCTTAGATGCGGGCCCCCAACCAACAGAGACCCAGTACTTC. The resulting protein is CASSLDAGPQPTETQYF. The CDR3, completed at both ends by the reference TRBV11-3 and TRBJ2-5 genes, gives the full variable domain EAGVVQSPRYKIIEKKQPVAFWCNPISGHNTLYWYLQNLGQGPELLIRYENEEAVDDSQLPKDRFSAERLKGVDSTLKIQPAELGDSAVYLCASSLDAGPQPTETQYFGPGTRLLVL.